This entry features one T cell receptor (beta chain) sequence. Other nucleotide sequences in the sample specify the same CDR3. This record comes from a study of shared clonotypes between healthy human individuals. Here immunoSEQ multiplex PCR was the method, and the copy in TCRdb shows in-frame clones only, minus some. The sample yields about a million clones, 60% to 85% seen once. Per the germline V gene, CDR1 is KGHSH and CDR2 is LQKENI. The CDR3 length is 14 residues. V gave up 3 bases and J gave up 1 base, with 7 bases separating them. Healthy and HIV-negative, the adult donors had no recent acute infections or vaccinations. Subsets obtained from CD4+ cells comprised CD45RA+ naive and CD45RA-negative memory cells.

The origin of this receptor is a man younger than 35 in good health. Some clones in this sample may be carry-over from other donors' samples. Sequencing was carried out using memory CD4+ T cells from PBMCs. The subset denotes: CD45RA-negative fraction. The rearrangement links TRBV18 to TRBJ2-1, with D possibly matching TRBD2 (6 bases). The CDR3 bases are TGTGCCAGCTCACCGGCGGGGTCCTACAATGAGCAGTTCTTC. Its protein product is CASSPAGSYNEQFF. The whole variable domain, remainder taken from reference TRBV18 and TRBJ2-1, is NAGVMQNPRHLVRRRGQEARLRCSPMKGHSHVYWYRQLPEEGLKFMVYLQKENIIDESGMPKERFSAEFPKEGPSILRIQQVVRGDSAAYFCASSPAGSYNEQFFGPGTRLTVL.